The 25 T cell receptor beta chains reported below all come from one sample, sequenced in a study of cytomegalovirus exposure and HLA in healthy donors. The study ran its PCR with 60 Vbeta and 13 Jbeta primers. This table comes from immunoSEQ multiplex PCR, and its TCRdb copy is limited to in-frame clones, with some not included. Of under 150,000 clones in the sample, about 76% were seen once. The specimen sequenced was PBMCs. These receptor sequences come from a man aged 18-30 years in good health and CMV-seronegative.

This chain uses TRBV5-4 with TRBJ2-7, with 8 bases aligning to TRBD1. The V and J ends lost 0 bases and 5 bases, in that order; junction bases with no gene match: 7. Germline-derived CDR1 and CDR2 are SGHNT and YYREEE (reference sequence). The CDR3 has 15 amino acids. The CDR3 spells CASSLARQGAHEQYF. The CDR3 DNA follows: TGTGCCAGCAGCTTGGCGCGGCAGGGGGCCCACGAGCAGTACTTC. Complete variable domain (other parts from reference TRBV5-4 and TRBJ2-7): ETGVTQSPTHLIKTRGQQVTLRCSSQSGHNTVSWYQQALGQGPQFIFQYYREEENGRGNFPPRFSGLQFPNYSSELNVNALELDDSALYLCASSLARQGAHEQYFGPGTRLTVT.

This clone was seen more than once but under ten times. The chain is built from TRBV6-1 and TRBJ1-5; 7 bases fit TRBD1. Germline V lookup: CDR1 MNHNS, CDR2 SASEGT. CDR3 length: 15 residues. V was clipped by 6 bases and J by 0 bases; unmatched bases: 5. The chain's CDR3 is CASRPGTASNQPQHF. The CDR3, as DNA: TGTGCCAGCAGACCAGGGACAGCTAGCAATCAGCCCCAGCATTTT.

This clone was observed a handful of times. The rearrangement uses TRBV10-3 and TRBJ2-7, with D perhaps matching TRBD1 (6 bases). Trimming cost V 0 bases and J 2 bases, with 14 bases left between them. The CDR3 extends over 16 amino acids. Per germline, CDR1 ENHRY and CDR2 SYGVKD. The CDR3 sequence: CAISESGGQKAYEQYF. CDR3 sequence (DNA): TGTGCCATCAGTGAGTCCGGAGGACAGAAGGCCTACGAGCAGTACTTC.

The chain employs TRBV13 and TRBJ2-1, with 10 bases aligning to TRBD2. With 6 bases clipped from V and 6 bases from J, the junction kept 8 bases outside the gene matches. The CDR3 spans 15 residues. Germline V CDR1 and CDR2: PRHDT, FYEKMQ (reference sequence). The CDR3 sequence: CASSSPGLARNEQFF. The DNA of the CDR3 is TGTGCCAGCAGTTCCCCGGGACTAGCGCGCAATGAGCAGTTCTTC.

This chain joins TRBV7-9 and TRBJ1-3; D is unclear. CDR1 is SEHNR and CDR2 is FQNEAQ in the germline V gene (reference sequence). There are 13 residues in the CDR3. V gave up 5 bases and J gave up 1 base, with 6 bases separating them. For the CDR3, the DNA is TGTGCCAGCAGCGCACAATCTGGAAACACCATATATTTT. Its protein is CASSAQSGNTIYF.

The V call is TRBV25-1, the J call TRBJ1-1; perhaps TRBD1 as D (6 bases). The germline V gene encodes CDR1 MGHDK and CDR2 SYGVNS. This CDR3 is built from 16 residues. Trimming removed 0 bases from V and 0 bases from J, with 11 bases in between. The CDR3 reads CASSEYIQGMNTEAFF. The CDR3 DNA reads TGTGCCAGCAGTGAATATATTCAGGGGATGAACACTGAAGCTTTCTTT.

In regard to this clone: The germline gene is not matched at one end of the junction; a read error may be the cause. The V and J genes are TRBV25-1 and TRBJ1-5; possibly TRBD1 for D (5 bases). The CDR3 is 13 amino acids. Germline CDR1 reads MGHDK; CDR2 reads SYGVNS. The CDR3: CASSETGNQPQHF. DNA for the CDR3: TGTGCCAGCAGTGAAACAGGCAACCAGCCCCAGCATTTT.

The rearrangement links TRBV11-2 to TRBJ1-2; D may be TRBD1 (5 bases). Looked up from germline, CDR1 is SGHAT and CDR2 is FQNNGV. The CDR3 is 12 residues long. The V end was cut by 8 bases, the J end by 2 bases, with 9 bases between. The CDR3, as DNA: TGTGCCAGCGGCCAGGGAAACTATGGCTACACCTTC. Its protein product is CASGQGNYGYTF.

V and J are TRBV6-1 and TRBJ1-2; no clear D. The germline V and J ends were trimmed by 4 bases and 8 bases, with 20 bases remaining between them. CDR3 size: 15 residues. The germline gives CDR1 MNHNS, CDR2 SASEGT. The CDR3 bases are TGTGCCAGCAGTGCCTCGAGGCAACCATCGGGAGGCTACACCTTC. Residues: CASSASRQPSGGYTF.

The chain recombines TRBV30 with TRBJ1-5; D unresolved. CDR3 size: 12 residues. V was clipped by 3 bases and J by 7 bases, with 10 bases between them. CDR1 and CDR2 from the germline V gene are GTSNPN and SVGIG (reference sequence). The CDR3, as DNA: TGTGCCTGGAGCCGAGGTTGGCAGCCCCAGCATTTT. Translating it yields CAWSRGWQPQHF. Full variable domain (missing parts from reference TRBV30 and TRBJ1-5): SQTIHQWPATLVQPVGSPLSLECTVEGTSNPNLYWYRQAAGRGLQLLFYSVGIGQISSEVPQNLSASRPQDRQFILSSKKLLLSDSGFYLCAWSRGWQPQHFGDGTRLSIL.

The gene calls are TRBV9 and TRBJ2-7, with 10 positions matching TRBD2. V was pared by 2 bases and J by 1 base, with 0 bases of the junction left unmatched. CDR1 is SGDLS, CDR2 YYNGEE, per germline. The CDR3 extends over 14 amino acids. The CDR3 bases are TGTGCCAGCAGCGTGACTAGCGGGTCCTACGAGCAGTACTTC. This codes for CASSVTSGSYEQYF.

This chain links TRBV5-8 with TRBJ2-1, with 7 bases identical to TRBD1. V gave up 3 bases and J gave up 7 bases; unmatched junction bases: 7. CDR1 and CDR2 from the germline V gene are SGHTS and YDEGEE. The CDR3 is made up of 14 amino acids. The CDR3 DNA follows: TGTGCCAGCAGCTCGTACCCACAGGGGAATGAGCAGTTCTTC. It is translated as CASSSYPQGNEQFF. The variable domain in full, completed from reference TRBV5-8 and TRBJ2-1, reads EAGVTQSPTHLIKTRGQQATLRCSPISGHTSVYWYQQALGLGLQFLLWYDEGEERNRGNFPPRFSGRQFPNYSSELNVNALELEDSALYLCASSSYPQGNEQFFGPGTRLTVL.

The rearrangement joins TRBV6-5 to TRBJ1-2; no definite D call. V lost 9 bases and J lost 8, with 16 bases in between. Looked up from germline, CDR1 is MNHEY and CDR2 is SVGAGI. The CDR3 is made up of 12 amino acids. The CDR3 bases are TGTGCCAGTAGCGATGGGAGCGTAGGCTACACCTTC. It encodes CASSDGSVGYTF.

V usage is TRBV2 and J usage is TRBJ1-5; 7 bases fit TRBD1. CDR1 and CDR2 from the germline V gene are SNHLY and FYNNEI. Trimming cost V 4 bases and J 2 bases; bases outside gene matches: 8. The CDR3 consists of 16 residues. DNA for the CDR3: TGTGCCAGCAGTGTTTATAGGGGACAGCGCAATCAGCCCCAGCATTTT. It codes for CASSVYRGQRNQPQHF.

The CDR3 here is CASSQDLLTSGAGDEQFF. CDR3 DNA: TGCGCCAGCAGCCAAGATCTCCTAACTAGCGGGGCCGGGGATGAGCAGTTCTTC. This chain joins TRBV4-3 and TRBJ2-1; 10 positions match TRBD2. Germline loops: CDR1 LGHNA, CDR2 YSLEER. Trimming cost V 0 bases and J 8 bases; bases outside gene matches: 13. The CDR3 length is 18 residues.

CDR3 nucleotide sequence: TGTGCCAGTAGTATTACAGCTTCAGGGAGCAATCAGCCCCAGCATTTT. Its translation: CASSITASGSNQPQHF. The rearrangement links TRBV19 to TRBJ1-5; D is perhaps TRBD1 (5 bases). The germline CDR1 and CDR2 sequences are LNHDA and SQIVND (reference sequence). This CDR3 is built from 16 residues. Trimming cost V 3 bases and J 1 base, with 13 bases left between them.

V and J are TRBV28 and TRBJ2-7, with 8 bases aligning to TRBD1. CDR3 length equals 14 residues. Trimming at V came to 2 bases and at J to 7 bases, leaving 7 bases not matched to a gene. Germline V gene sequence: CDR1 MDHEN, CDR2 SYDVKM. The CDR3 reads CASSLTGGWNEQYF. CDR3 nucleotide sequence: TGTGCCAGCAGTTTAACAGGGGGGTGGAATGAGCAGTACTTC.

This rearrangement joins TRBV5-4 to TRBJ1-6, with D tentatively TRBD1 (6 bases). The CDR3 length is 13 residues. Germline CDR1 and CDR2: SGHNT and YYREEE (reference sequence). Trimming took off 4 bases at V and 6 bases at J, with 8 bases between the two ends. The CDR3 DNA follows: TGTGCCAGCAGCCAGGACAGTAATTCACCCCTCCACTTT. Amino acids: CASSQDSNSPLHF.

This rearrangement joins TRBV9 to TRBJ1-2; D is unresolved. The V gene lost 4 bases and the J gene lost 7 bases, with 11 bases spanning the gap. The CDR3 has 12 residues. CDR1 is SGDLS and CDR2 is YYNGEE in the germline V gene. In DNA, the CDR3 is TGTGCCAGCAGCCCCCCCCCGCGTGGCTACACCTTC. This encodes CASSPPPRGYTF.

The chain has TRBV27 and TRBJ2-3, with D unclear. Germline loops: CDR1 MNHEY, CDR2 SMNVEV (reference sequence). The CDR3 is 14 residues long. V was pared by 3 bases and J by 1 base, with 8 bases between. CDR3 protein: CASSFLSRTDTQYF. CDR3 bases: TGTGCCAGCAGTTTTTTATCCCGCACAGATACGCAGTATTTT.

The genes are TRBV27 and TRBJ2-5; the match to TRBD1 covers 11 bases. The CDR3 length is 16 residues. J lost 5 bases, V lost 5 bases, and 10 bases had no gene match. Germline V gene sequence: CDR1 MNHEY, CDR2 SMNVEV (reference sequence). CDR3 bases: TGTGCCAGCAGTGAAATGGGACAGGGGGTTTCGGAGACCCAGTACTTC. Amino acids: CASSEMGQGVSETQYF.

The rearrangement uses TRBV4-3 and TRBJ1-3, with D maybe TRBD1 (5 bases). CDR1 and CDR2 (germline): LGHNA, YSLEER. V was cut by 1 base and J by 0 bases, with 10 bases left in between. CDR3 size: 16 residues. The CDR3 bases are TGCGCCAGCAGCCAAGGGCAGGGCTCCTCTGGAAACACCATATATTTT. It codes for CASSQGQGSSGNTIYF.

V gene TRBV7-3 combines with J gene TRBJ2-2; maybe TRBD2 (5 bases). Trimming removed 3 bases at V and 3 bases at J, with 14 bases between. Germline CDR1 and CDR2: SGHTA and FQGTGA. The length of the CDR3 is 16 residues. The CDR3: CASSFLASMDTGELFF. The CDR3 region has the DNA TGTGCCAGCAGCTTTTTAGCTAGCATGGACACCGGGGAGCTGTTTTTT. The complete variable domain, with remaining parts taken from reference TRBV7-3 and TRBJ2-2, reads GAGVSQTPSNKVTEKGKYVELRCDPISGHTALYWYRQSLGQGPEFLIYFQGTGAADDSGLPNDRFFAVRPEGSVSTLKIQRTERGDSAVYLCASSFLASMDTGELFFGEGSRLTVL.

This clone was detected once. This sequence joins TRBV15 and TRBJ2-2; D gene uncertain. With 0 bases removed from V and 7 bases from J, the gap between germline ends came to 6 bases. The CDR3 runs 13 residues. Germline V lookup: CDR1 LNHNV, CDR2 YYDKDF (reference sequence). The CDR3 DNA sequence: TGTGCCACCAGCAGAGATACTGGCGGGGAGCTGTTTTTT. Protein product: CATSRDTGGELFF.

The V and J genes are TRBV7-7 and TRBJ2-1, with D perhaps matching TRBD1 (5 bases). From germline, CDR1 is SSHAT and CDR2 FNYEAQ (reference sequence). The V and J ends lost 4 bases and 4 bases respectively, with 11 bases between them. The CDR3 contains 14 residues. CDR3 in DNA: TGTGCCAGCAGCTCGGACAACCTTTACAATGAGCAGTTCTTC. Translation gives CASSSDNLYNEQFF.